These 14 T cell receptor beta chains came from one sample sequenced in a study of control samples from healthy donors and cancer patients. TCRdb's copy holds only in-frame clones and misses some; the assay was immunoSEQ multiplex PCR. Of about 110,000 clones detected, 91% appear once; the ten largest clones hold approximately 7.8%. Source material: blood. The receptors derive from a woman under 30 in good health.

This clone was seen just once. Other nucleotide sequences in the sample specify the same CDR3. V is TRBV28 and J is TRBJ1-2; 7 bases are shared with TRBD1. V was clipped by 2 bases and J by 7 bases; unmatched bases: 10. Germline assignment: CDR1 MDHEN and CDR2 SYDVKM. The CDR3 is made up of 15 amino acids. CDR3 protein: CASSLSRGGRGGYTF. CDR3 in DNA: TGTGCCAGCAGTTTAAGCAGGGGGGGTAGGGGTGGCTACACCTTC.

The V call is TRBV5-1, the J call TRBJ2-6, with D unclear. Germline CDR1 SGHRS, CDR2 YFSETQ. Trimming left V 2 bases short and J 0 bases short, with 24 bases between. This CDR3 region has 21 residues. CDR3 in amino acids: CASSLIPPEFPGSSGANVLTF. The CDR3 DNA is TGCGCCAGCAGCTTAATTCCCCCCGAATTCCCCGGAAGCTCTGGGGCCAACGTCCTGACTTTC.

This clone was observed once. This chain uses TRBV28 with TRBJ2-7; 7 bases map to TRBD2. The CDR3 extends over 15 amino acids. J lost 3 bases, V lost 4 bases, and 9 bases had no gene match. Looked up from germline, CDR1 is MDHEN and CDR2 is SYDVKM. CDR3 DNA sequence: TGTGCCAGCAGTTCCTCTGCAGCGGGGATCTACGAGCAGTACTTC. Translation gives CASSSSAAGIYEQYF.

The chain employs TRBV29-1 and TRBJ2-5, with 7 bases fitting TRBD1. The V gene end was trimmed by 0 bases and the J gene end by 2 bases; junction bases not matched to a gene: 6. The CDR3 length is 15 residues. CDR1 is SQVTM, CDR2 ANQGSEA, per germline. CDR3 bases: TGCAGCGTTGAAGATCCACAGGGGATGCAAGAGACCCAGTACTTC. This codes for CSVEDPQGMQETQYF.

V is TRBV11-3 and J is TRBJ2-2; 7 bases agree with TRBD2. The CDR3 runs 15 residues. The germline V gene has CDR1 SGHNT and CDR2 YENEEA. V shed 3 bases and J 5 bases; nucleotides not matched to a gene: 6. The CDR3: CASSFQGGPTGELFF. CDR3 nucleotides: TGTGCCAGCAGCTTCCAGGGAGGGCCAACCGGGGAGCTGTTTTTT.

The chain links TRBV7-2 to TRBJ2-2, with D possibly matching TRBD2 (5 bases). V was cut by 7 bases and J by 3 bases, with 27 bases left in between. This CDR3 is built from 19 residues. From germline, CDR1 is SGHTA and CDR2 FQGNSA. CDR3 region: CASTLSGSIRLTYTGELFF. The CDR3, as DNA: TGTGCCAGCACGCTCAGTGGATCCATCAGACTAACTTACACCGGGGAGCTGTTTTTT.

This chain joins TRBV6-6 and TRBJ2-1; tentatively, D is TRBD1 or TRBD2 (5 bases each). The CDR3 is 16 residues long. Germline values: CDR1 MNHNY, CDR2 SVGAGI (reference sequence). Trimming pared 2 bases from V and 7 bases from J, leaving 18 bases between. This chain's CDR3 is CASSYQGRRGTNEQFF. The CDR3 DNA reads as TGTGCCAGCAGTTACCAGGGACGCCGTGGAACTAATGAGCAGTTCTTC.

V usage is TRBV5-1 and J usage is TRBJ2-1, with 11 positions matching TRBD2. The germline V gene has CDR1 SGHRS and CDR2 YFSETQ. The junction had 14 bases not matched to a gene; V was cut back by 2 bases and J by 4 bases. The CDR3 length is 19 residues. CDR3: CASSLALAGGQGVYNEQFF. CDR3 in DNA: TGCGCCAGCAGCTTAGCCCTAGCGGGGGGCCAGGGGGTTTACAATGAGCAGTTCTTC.

The rearrangement uses TRBV6-2 or TRBV6-3 and TRBJ2-5; possible D gene TRBD2, 7 bases. Per the germline V gene, CDR1 is MNHEY and CDR2 is SVGEGT. This CDR3 is built from 14 residues. V shed 6 bases and J shed 9 bases, with 20 bases lying between them. CDR3 protein: CASSPEGGALPQYF. For the CDR3, the DNA is TGTGCCAGCAGCCCCGAGGGGGGGGCTCTTCCCCAGTACTTC.

This clone is termed medium-sized. This rearrangement joins TRBV5-5 to TRBJ2-7; D might be TRBD1 or TRBD2, each matching 5 bases. The CDR3 is 15 residues long. CDR1 and CDR2 from the germline V gene are SGHKS and YYEKEE (reference sequence). V was pared by 1 base and J by 0 bases, with 11 bases between. CDR3 DNA: TGTGCCAGCAGCTTGTTACGGGACCGCTCCTACGAGCAGTACTTC. It translates to CASSLLRDRSYEQYF.

V is TRBV12-3 or TRBV12-4 and J is TRBJ1-1; D might be TRBD1 (5 bases). This CDR3 comprises 13 residues. Between the trimmed V and J ends, which lost 6 bases and 4 bases, there was a span of 12 bases. The CDR3 nucleotides are TGTGCCAGCAGCCTATCAAGGGGCACTGAAGCTTTCTTT. Amino acids: CASSLSRGTEAFF.

This clone was seen once. The gene calls are TRBV30 and TRBJ2-7; TRBD1 agrees at 12 bases. The V segment lost 2 bases and the J segment 7 bases; nucleotides outside the gene matches: 6. This CDR3 comprises 14 residues. Germline V gene lookup returns CDR1 GTSNPN and CDR2 SVGIG (reference sequence). This chain's CDR3 is CAWSKGQGAGEQYF. In DNA, the CDR3 is TGTGCCTGGAGTAAGGGACAGGGGGCGGGGGAGCAGTACTTC.

The gene calls are TRBV18 and TRBJ2-7; no definite D call. CDR1 is KGHSH, CDR2 LQKENI, per germline. CDR3 length: 14 residues. With 1 base removed from V and 1 base from J, the gap between germline ends came to 8 bases. CDR3 DNA sequence: TGTGCCAGCTCACCACGGGCAGGTTCCTACGAGCAGTACTTC. It yields the protein CASSPRAGSYEQYF. Complete variable domain (other parts from reference TRBV18 and TRBJ2-7): NAGVMQNPRHLVRRRGQEARLRCSPMKGHSHVYWYRQLPEEGLKFMVYLQKENIIDESGMPKERFSAEFPKEGPSILRIQQVVRGDSAAYFCASSPRAGSYEQYFGPGTRLTVT.

The rearrangement uses TRBV4-2 and TRBJ2-2; 11 bases map to TRBD2. The CDR3 covers 16 residues. V shed 3 bases, J shed 6 bases, and the junction held 6 bases outside the gene matches. Per germline, CDR1 LGHNA and CDR2 YNFKEQ. The CDR3 DNA sequence: TGTGCCAGCAGCCAGCTACTAGCGGGAGAGGCCGGGGAGCTGTTTTTT. This gives the protein CASSQLLAGEAGELFF.